This TCR beta chain is drawn from a study of T cell responses to AZD1222 COVID-19 vaccine. Study-wide results and caveats: The CD4 TCRs associated with vaccination extended across spike and predominated at 160-218 and 743-854. It should be noted that donors were predominantly white British and more often female, and clonal diversity was possibly underestimated.

Generated by immunoSEQ multiplex PCR, the TCRdb table keeps only in-frame clones and is missing some. Of about 140,000 clones listed, roughly 90% were seen once; the top ten hold around 1.6%. Germline V gene sequence: CDR1 SGDLS, CDR2 YYNGEE. Germline trimming cut 3 bases from V and 4 bases from J; bases unmatched to any gene: 3. This CDR3 is built from 14 residues. Of note for this clone: Its cognate antigen is unknown.

This chain connects TRBV9 to TRBJ2-2, with TRBD1 identical over 7 bases. The clonotype originates from an adult who received the AZD1222 COVID-19 vaccine. This specimen was peripheral blood, taken 28 days after the second AZD1222 dose. The CDR3 here is CASSDYRGTGELFF. CDR3 DNA sequence: TGTGCCAGCAGCGATTACAGGGGCACCGGGGAGCTGTTTTTT.